This T cell receptor beta chain was observed in a study of blood T cell repertoires in COVID-19. About the study: Sites across the United States, Italy and Spain contributed samples from acute and convalescent COVID-19. Sources were T cells, B-cell-depleted T cells, or PBMCs; the material itself was cDNA or gDNA.

Clinical history as reported by participants underpinned cohort assignment. Cohort 3 donors counted as recovered after two negative PCRs, clearance, or resolved symptoms. Germline CDR1 reads MNHEY; CDR2 reads SVGAGI. This CDR3 has 14 amino acids. V dropped 2 bases and J dropped 10 bases, with 12 bases sitting between them. Method: immunoSEQ multiplex PCR; TCRdb's copy keeps in-frame clones and lacks some. The table includes about 380,000 clones, around 87% detected once. This clonotype was sampled from a man aged 30 to 39 who had recovered from COVID-19. The V call is TRBV6-5, the J call TRBJ1-6, with D maybe TRBD1 (5 bases). Material: PBMCs or T cells enriched from blood (not recorded which). In DNA form, the CDR3 reads TGTGCCAGCAGTTACCAGGAGGGACGGTCACCCCTCCACTTT. Protein product: CASSYQEGRSPLHF.